This TCR beta chain was found in a study of cytomegalovirus exposure and HLA in healthy donors. This clone showed up just a few times. What it binds is not known. Primers for the PCR totalled 60 Vbeta and 13 Jbeta. TCRdb's copy holds only in-frame clones and misses some; the assay was immunoSEQ multiplex PCR. The table has 150,000 to 200,000 clones, about 78% seen once. The study's findings and limits: Cytomegalovirus status was reportedly diagnosed by the classifier with high specificity and sensitivity. Rates of TCR association differed by HLA locus in a later analysis, with DRB1 highest and HLA-C lowest. Relative to equally common others, HLA-associated TCR beta chains showed greater clonal expansion in a later analysis. In vitro assays verified that a few CMV-associated chains recognized CMV antigens specifically.

Trimming pared 3 bases from V and 1 base from J, leaving 10 bases between. The CDR3 is 15 amino acids. Per germline, CDR1 SGHRS and CDR2 YFSETQ. Sequencing used PBMCs. This TCR derives from a woman between 50 and 59 years old in good health and CMV-seropositive. The V and J genes are TRBV5-1 and TRBJ2-2; tentatively, D is TRBD2 (5 bases). The CDR3 DNA follows: TGCGCCAGCAGCTACGACGGGGTGAACACCGGGGAGCTGTTTTTT. Amino acid sequence: CASSYDGVNTGELFF. Combining the CDR3 with reference TRBV5-1 and TRBJ2-2 gives the whole variable domain KAGVTQTPRYLIKTRGQQVTLSCSPISGHRSVSWYQQTPGQGLQFLFEYFSETQRNKGNFPGRFSGRQFSNSRSEMNVSTLELGDSALYLCASSYDGVNTGELFFGEGSRLTVL.